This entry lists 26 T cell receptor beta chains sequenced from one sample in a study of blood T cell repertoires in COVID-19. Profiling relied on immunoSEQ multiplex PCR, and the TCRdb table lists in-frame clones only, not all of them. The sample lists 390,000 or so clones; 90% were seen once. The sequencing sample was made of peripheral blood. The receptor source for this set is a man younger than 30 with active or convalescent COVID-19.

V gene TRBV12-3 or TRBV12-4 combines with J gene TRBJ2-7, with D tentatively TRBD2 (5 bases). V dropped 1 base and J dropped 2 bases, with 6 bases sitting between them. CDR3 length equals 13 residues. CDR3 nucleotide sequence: TGTGCCAGCAGTTTAGAGACTACCTACGAGCAGTACTTC. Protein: CASSLETTYEQYF.

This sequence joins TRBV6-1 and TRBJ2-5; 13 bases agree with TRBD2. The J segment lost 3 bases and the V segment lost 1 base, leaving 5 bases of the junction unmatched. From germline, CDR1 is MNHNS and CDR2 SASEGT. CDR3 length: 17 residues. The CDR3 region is CASSEVGTSGVKETQYF. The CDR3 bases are TGTGCCAGCAGTGAAGTAGGGACTAGCGGGGTTAAAGAGACCCAGTACTTC.

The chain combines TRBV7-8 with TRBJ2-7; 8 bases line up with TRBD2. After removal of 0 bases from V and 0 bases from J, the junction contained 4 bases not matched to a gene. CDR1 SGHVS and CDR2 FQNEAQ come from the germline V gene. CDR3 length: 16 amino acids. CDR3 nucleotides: TGTGCCAGCAGCTTAGCTAGCGGGACTTCCTCCTACGAGCAGTACTTC. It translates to CASSLASGTSSYEQYF.

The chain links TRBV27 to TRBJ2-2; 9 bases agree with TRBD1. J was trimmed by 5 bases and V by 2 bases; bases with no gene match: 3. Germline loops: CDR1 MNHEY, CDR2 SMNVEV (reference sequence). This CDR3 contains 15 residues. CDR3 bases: TGTGCCAGCAGTTTAAGGGACAGGGTAACCGGGGAGCTGTTTTTT. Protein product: CASSLRDRVTGELFF.

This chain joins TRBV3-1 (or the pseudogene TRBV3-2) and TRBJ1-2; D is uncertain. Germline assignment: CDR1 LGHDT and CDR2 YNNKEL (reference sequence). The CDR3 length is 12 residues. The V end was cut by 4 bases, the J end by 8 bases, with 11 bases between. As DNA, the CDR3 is TGTGCCAGCAGCCCACGGACGGGAGGCTACACCTTC. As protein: CASSPRTGGYTF.

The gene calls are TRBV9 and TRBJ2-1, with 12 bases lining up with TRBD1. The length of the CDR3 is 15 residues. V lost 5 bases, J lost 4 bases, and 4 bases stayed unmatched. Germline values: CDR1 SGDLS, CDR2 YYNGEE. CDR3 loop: CASRGQGAAYNEQFF. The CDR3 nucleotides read TGTGCCAGCAGGGGACAGGGGGCTGCGTACAATGAGCAGTTCTTC.

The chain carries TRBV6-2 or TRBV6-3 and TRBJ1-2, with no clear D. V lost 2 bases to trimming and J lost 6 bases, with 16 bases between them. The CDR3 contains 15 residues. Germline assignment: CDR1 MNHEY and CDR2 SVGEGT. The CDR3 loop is CASSYGRWAPDGYTF. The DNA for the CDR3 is TGTGCCAGCAGTTACGGGAGATGGGCGCCGGATGGCTACACCTTC.

CDR3 sequence: CACTRLASGDGYF. The CDR3 DNA reads as TGTGCCTGCACAAGGCTGGCTAGCGGGGACGGGTACTTC. This chain uses TRBV2 with TRBJ2-5; TRBD2 aligns across 9 bases. Germline CDR1 reads SNHLY; CDR2 reads FYNNEI. V lost 11 bases and J lost 13; bases outside the gene matches: 17. This CDR3 has 13 amino acids.

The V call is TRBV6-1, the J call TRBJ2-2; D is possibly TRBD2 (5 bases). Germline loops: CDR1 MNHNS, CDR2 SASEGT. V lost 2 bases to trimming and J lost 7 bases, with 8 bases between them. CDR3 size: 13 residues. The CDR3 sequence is CASSELRDGELFF. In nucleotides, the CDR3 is TGTGCCAGCAGTGAACTCCGGGACGGGGAGCTGTTTTTT.

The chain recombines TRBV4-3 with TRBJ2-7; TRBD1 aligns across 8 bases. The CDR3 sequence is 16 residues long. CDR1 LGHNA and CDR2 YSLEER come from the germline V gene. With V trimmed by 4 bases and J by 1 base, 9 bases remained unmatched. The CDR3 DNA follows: TGCGCCAGCAGCCCGAAAGGGACAGGAGTATCCTACGAGCAGTACTTC. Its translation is CASSPKGTGVSYEQYF.

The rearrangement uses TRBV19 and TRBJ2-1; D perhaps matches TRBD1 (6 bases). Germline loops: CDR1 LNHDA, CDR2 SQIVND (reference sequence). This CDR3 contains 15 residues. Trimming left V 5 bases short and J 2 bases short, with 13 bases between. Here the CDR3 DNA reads TGTGCCAGTAGTCAGGGGCCCCCTGCCTACAATGAGCAGTTCTTC. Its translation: CASSQGPPAYNEQFF.

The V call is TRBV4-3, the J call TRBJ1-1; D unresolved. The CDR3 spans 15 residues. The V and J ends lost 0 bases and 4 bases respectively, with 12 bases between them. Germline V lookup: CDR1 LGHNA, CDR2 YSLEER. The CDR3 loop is CASSQDRTEGTEAFF. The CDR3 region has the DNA TGCGCCAGCAGCCAAGATAGGACCGAGGGCACTGAAGCTTTCTTT.

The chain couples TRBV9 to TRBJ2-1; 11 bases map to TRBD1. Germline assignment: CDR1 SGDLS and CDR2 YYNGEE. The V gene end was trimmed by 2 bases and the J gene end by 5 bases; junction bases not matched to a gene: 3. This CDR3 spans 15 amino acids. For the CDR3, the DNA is TGTGCCAGCAGCGTGCAGGACAGGGGGCACAATGAGCAGTTCTTC. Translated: CASSVQDRGHNEQFF.

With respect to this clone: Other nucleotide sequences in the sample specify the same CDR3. The CDR3 loop reads CASSFSGNTIYF. The CDR3 DNA reads TGTGCCAGCAGTTTCTCCGGAAACACCATATATTTT. The chain uses TRBV27 and TRBJ1-3; no firm D call. The CDR3 covers 12 residues. Per the germline V gene, CDR1 is MNHEY and CDR2 is SMNVEV (reference sequence). The germline V and J ends were trimmed by 3 bases and 4 bases, with 4 bases remaining between them.

The chain's CDR3 is CASSSPTGEKLFF. DNA of the CDR3: TGTGCCAGCAGTTCACCGACGGGTGAAAAACTGTTTTTT. The J gene is TRBJ1-4, the V gene TRBV6-6; D is unclear. Germline V CDR1 and CDR2: MNHNY, SVGAGI (reference sequence). The germline V and J ends were trimmed by 4 bases and 7 bases, with 10 bases remaining between them. The CDR3 runs to 13 residues.

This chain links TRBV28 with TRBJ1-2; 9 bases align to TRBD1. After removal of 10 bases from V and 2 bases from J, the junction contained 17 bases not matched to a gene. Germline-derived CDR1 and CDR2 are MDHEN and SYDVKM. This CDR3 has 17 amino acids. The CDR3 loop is CATSGDREVSWNYGYTF. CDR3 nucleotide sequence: TGTGCCACTAGTGGGGACAGGGAGGTTTCGTGGAACTATGGCTACACCTTC.

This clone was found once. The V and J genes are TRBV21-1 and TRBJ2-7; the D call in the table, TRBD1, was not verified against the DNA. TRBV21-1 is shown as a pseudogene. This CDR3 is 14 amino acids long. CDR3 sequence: CASSKGNRDDEQYF. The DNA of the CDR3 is TGTGCCAGCAGCAAAGGGAACAGGGACGACGAGCAGTACTTC.

The CDR3 region has the DNA TGCGCCAGCAGGCCCCCAGGGGGTAGCTATGGCTACACCTTC. Residues: CASRPPGGSYGYTF. The V call is TRBV5-1, the J call TRBJ1-2, with 7 positions matching TRBD1. The germline V gene has CDR1 SGHRS and CDR2 YFSETQ. Trimming removed 5 bases from V and 4 bases from J; junction bases left unmatched: 8. This CDR3 has 14 amino acids.

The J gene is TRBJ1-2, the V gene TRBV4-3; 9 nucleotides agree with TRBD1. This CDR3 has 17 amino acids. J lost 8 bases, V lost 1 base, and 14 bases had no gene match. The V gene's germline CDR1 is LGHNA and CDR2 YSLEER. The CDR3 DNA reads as TGCGCCAGCAGCCAAGGGGACAGGGTCCCTACCCCCCGCGGCTACACCTTC. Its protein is CASSQGDRVPTPRGYTF.

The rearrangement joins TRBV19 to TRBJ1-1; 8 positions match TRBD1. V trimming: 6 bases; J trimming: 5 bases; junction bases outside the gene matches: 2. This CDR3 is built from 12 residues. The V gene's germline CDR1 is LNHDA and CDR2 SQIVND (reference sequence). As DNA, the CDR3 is TGTGCCAGTAGGAACAGGGGGACTGAAGCTTTCTTT. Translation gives CASRNRGTEAFF.

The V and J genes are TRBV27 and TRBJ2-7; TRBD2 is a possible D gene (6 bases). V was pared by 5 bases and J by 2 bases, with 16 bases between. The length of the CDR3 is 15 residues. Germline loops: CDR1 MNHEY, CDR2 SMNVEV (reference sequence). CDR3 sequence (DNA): TGTGCCAGCAGTCCGTTGGCGGAGGGAGCCTACGAGCAGTACTTC. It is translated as CASSPLAEGAYEQYF.

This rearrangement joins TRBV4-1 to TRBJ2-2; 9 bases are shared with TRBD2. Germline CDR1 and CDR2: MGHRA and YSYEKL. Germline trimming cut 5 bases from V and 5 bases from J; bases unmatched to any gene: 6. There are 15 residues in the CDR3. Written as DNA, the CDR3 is TGCGCCAGCAGCGCTAGCGGGATGAGTACCGGGGAGCTGTTTTTT. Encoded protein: CASSASGMSTGELFF.

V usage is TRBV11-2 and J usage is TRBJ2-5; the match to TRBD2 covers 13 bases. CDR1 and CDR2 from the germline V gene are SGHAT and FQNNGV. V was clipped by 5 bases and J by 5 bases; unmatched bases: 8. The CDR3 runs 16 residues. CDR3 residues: CASSTPGLAGRETQYF. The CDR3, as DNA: TGTGCCAGCAGCACGCCGGGACTAGCGGGGAGGGAGACCCAGTACTTC.

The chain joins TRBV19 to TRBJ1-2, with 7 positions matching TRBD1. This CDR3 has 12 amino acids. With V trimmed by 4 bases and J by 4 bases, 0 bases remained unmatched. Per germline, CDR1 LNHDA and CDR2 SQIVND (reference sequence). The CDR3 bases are TGTGCCAGTAGTAGGGACAGCTATGGCTACACCTTC. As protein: CASSRDSYGYTF.

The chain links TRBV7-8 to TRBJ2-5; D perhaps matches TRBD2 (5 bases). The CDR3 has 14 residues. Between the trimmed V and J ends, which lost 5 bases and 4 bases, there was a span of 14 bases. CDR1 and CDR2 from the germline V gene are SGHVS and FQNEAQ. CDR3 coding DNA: TGTGCCAGCAGCCGCAGCGGTGGGAGAGAGACCCAGTACTTC. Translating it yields CASSRSGGRETQYF. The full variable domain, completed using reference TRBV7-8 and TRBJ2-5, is GAGVSQSPRYKVAKRGQDVALRCDPISGHVSLFWYQQALGQGPEFLTYFQNEAQLDKSGLPSDRFFAERPEGSVSTLKIQRTQQEDSAVYLCASSRSGGRETQYFGPGTRLLVL.

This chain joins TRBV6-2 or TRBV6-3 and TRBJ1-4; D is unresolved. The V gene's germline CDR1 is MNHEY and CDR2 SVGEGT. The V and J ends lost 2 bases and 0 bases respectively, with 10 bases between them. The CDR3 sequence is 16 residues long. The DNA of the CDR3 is TGTGCCAGCAGTTACGCCGGACTTGCAACTAATGAAAAACTGTTTTTT. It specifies CASSYAGLATNEKLFF.